The rows below give T cell receptor beta chains drawn from one sample of a study of CD8 T cells in ankylosing spondylitis. TCRdb itself ran the 5' RACE reads through MiXCR, one entry per CDR3 protein. The sample has about 150,000 distinct CDR3 sequences; under 45% are singletons. The sequenced sample consisted of synovial fluid, either unsorted or a sorted T cell fraction (not recorded which). These TCRs come from a male donor with ankylosing spondylitis. Each CDR3 is given with its conserved first and last residue. Each record gives: J gene, clone size, V gene, D gene, CDR3 DNA, CDR3 protein. The D gene is left open where the match is weak. The size entry is marked missing in some rows and otherwise reads once, few, many or a size class.

TRBJ1-1 | NA | TRBV9 | NA | TGTGCCAGCAGCGTCGGACCGGACAATCTGGTTGAAGCTTTCTTT | CASSVGPDNLVEAFF
TRBJ2-7 | few | TRBV28 | TRBD1 | TGTGCCAGCAGTTCTTGGACAGGGCGATTCTACGAGCAGTACTTC | CASSSWTGRFYEQYF
TRBJ2-2 | NA | TRBV4-2 | TRBD2 | TGTGCCAGCAGCCAAGGGGGGAGGGCGAACACCGGGGAGCTGTTTTTT | CASSQGGRANTGELFF
TRBJ1-1 | once | TRBV27 | TRBD1 | TGTGCCAGCAGTGGCAGCCCATGGACAGGTCCTATGAACACTGAAGCTTTCTTT | CASSGSPWTGPMNTEAFF
TRBJ2-7 | many | TRBV10-3 | NA | TGTGCCATCAGTGGGGACCTACTTCCCTACGAGCAGTACTTC | CAISGDLLPYEQYF
TRBJ2-1 | NA | TRBV5-1 | TRBD1 | TGCGCCAGCAGCTTGCGGACAGGGGGTCCGATTGAGCAGTTCTTC | CASSLRTGGPIEQFF
TRBJ1-6 | few | TRBV9 | NA | TGTGCCAGCAGCTACGGGGACCTACTCGTTTCACCCCTCCACTTT | CASSYGDLLVSPLHF
TRBJ2-7 | NA | TRBV18 | TRBD1 | TGTGCCAGCTCACTCCCGGACAGGGGGCAGTACGAGCAGTACTTC | CASSLPDRGQYEQYF
TRBJ1-1 | medium-sized | TRBV20-1 | NA | TGCAGTGCTAGAGATTGGCCCCCACACGGACAAGGATGGTGGGGAAGGACTGAAGCTTTCTTT | CSARDWPPHGQGWWGRTEAFF
TRBJ2-2 | few | TRBV20-1 | NA | TGCAGTGCTAGAGACCCCCGAACGGGGGAGAACACCGGGGAGCTGTTTTTT | CSARDPRTGENTGELFF
TRBJ2-4 | few | TRBV6-1 | NA | TGTGCCAGCAGTGACGGAGGACTTGTGGGAAACATTCAGTACTTC | CASSDGGLVGNIQYF
TRBJ1-5 | once | TRBV12-2 | NA | NA | CASRLVGGGINQPQHF
TRBJ1-5 | NA | TRBV28 | NA | TGTGCCAGCAGCTCCTATCATCAGCCCCAGCATTTT | CASSSYHQPQHF
TRBJ1-4 | many | TRBV12-3/TRBV12-4 | NA | TGTGCCAGCAGCCCGGAACTTAATGAAAAACTGTTTTTT | CASSPELNEKLFF
TRBJ2-5 | many | TRBV29-1 | TRBD1 | TGCAGCGTTGAAGCCGGACAGGATCAAGGGGGGACCCAGTACTTC | CSVEAGQDQGGTQYF
TRBJ2-7 | NA | TRBV4-1 | NA | TGCGCCAGCAGCCAACAGGACGATTTAAGCTCCTACGAGCAGTACTTC | CASSQQDDLSSYEQYF
TRBJ2-7 | NA | TRBV6-1 | NA | TGTGCCAGCAGTGAAGCAAACTACGAGCAGTACTTC | CASSEANYEQYF
TRBJ1-4 | NA | TRBV20-1 | NA | TGCAGTGCTCCAATGGCCGGGGGCGTTGTTGAAAAACTGTTTTTT | CSAPMAGGVVEKLFF
TRBJ1-2 | few | TRBV7-8 | TRBD1 | TGTGCCAGCAGCTTAGTAGAGGGGGCGCGCTATGGCTACACCTTC | CASSLVEGARYGYTF
TRBJ2-1 | many | TRBV20-1 | TRBD2 | TGCAGTGCTAGAGATAGCGGGGATTACAATGAGCAGTTCTTC | CSARDSGDYNEQFF
TRBJ2-3 | few | TRBV27 | TRBD2 | TGTGCCAGCAGTCAGAGACTAGCGGGAGAAGAGGACACAGATACGCAGTATTTT | CASSQRLAGEEDTDTQYF
TRBJ1-4 | NA | TRBV9 | NA | TGTGCCAGCAGCCTTGGACAGTCTTTTAATGAAAAACTGTTTTTT | CASSLGQSFNEKLFF
TRBJ2-1 | NA | TRBV28 | TRBD1 | TGTGCCAGCAGTTTATCGGGGGACAGGGGTTTCAATGAGCAGTTCTTC | CASSLSGDRGFNEQFF
TRBJ2-1 | few | TRBV9 | NA | TGTGCCAGCAGCGTAGTTGGGGGCTCCTACAATGAGCAGTTCTTC | CASSVVGGSYNEQFF